Presented here are 32 T cell receptor beta chains from one specimen sequenced in a study of T cell changes during pregnancy in multiple sclerosis. Sequencing used immunoSEQ multiplex PCR; TCRdb keeps in-frame clones, though not all of them. This sample carries about 100,000 clones, approximately 92% of them seen once, and the ten largest clones take 1.9%. This sample comprised peripheral blood, obtained after pregnancy. Receptors originate from a female donor with multiple sclerosis, enrolled in a pregnancy study.

The rearrangement uses TRBV11-3 and TRBJ2-5; no firm D call. Germline lookup yields CDR1 SGHNT and CDR2 YENEEA. V was pared by 0 bases and J by 7 bases, with 9 bases between. This CDR3 is built from 13 residues. The CDR3 nucleotides read TGTGCCAGCAGCTTAGATCTTGGCGGGACCCAGTACTTC. Protein sequence: CASSLDLGGTQYF.

The rearrangement links TRBV19 to TRBJ1-1; tentatively, D is TRBD1 (5 bases). The V end was cut by 5 bases, the J end by 6 bases, with 19 bases between. CDR1 is LNHDA and CDR2 is SQIVND in the germline V gene (reference sequence). This CDR3 comprises 15 residues. The CDR3 DNA sequence: TGTGCCAGTAGTTCAGGGCGCCAACGGAGCCCTGAAGCTTTCTTT. Residues: CASSSGRQRSPEAFF.

The rearrangement links TRBV5-1 to TRBJ2-7; D is undetermined. Germline V gene lookup returns CDR1 SGHRS and CDR2 YFSETQ. V was trimmed by 2 bases and J by 6 bases, leaving 15 bases between them. This CDR3 spans 14 amino acids. The CDR3 DNA is TGCGCCAGCAGCTTAAGTGACTCCTTTAGCGAGCAGTACTTC. Translated: CASSLSDSFSEQYF.

The chain carries TRBV30 and TRBJ2-2; D call uncertain. This CDR3 is 15 amino acids long. Between the trimmed V and J ends, which lost 1 base and 2 bases, there was a span of 11 bases. Germline V gene sequence: CDR1 GTSNPN, CDR2 SVGIG (reference sequence). CDR3 amino acids: CAWSANSRNTGELFF. The DNA of the CDR3 is TGTGCCTGGAGTGCGAACTCTAGAAACACCGGGGAGCTGTTTTTT.

This chain uses TRBV28 with TRBJ1-4; D unclear. The CDR3 is 16 residues long. Germline V lookup: CDR1 MDHEN, CDR2 SYDVKM. The V end lost 2 bases, the J end lost 0 bases, and 10 bases lay between the germline ends. The CDR3 nucleotides are TGTGCCAGCAGTTTAGGTGGTGCGGCAACTAATGAAAAACTGTTTTTT. This translates into CASSLGGAATNEKLFF.

The chain is built from TRBV10-3 and TRBJ2-7; 9 bases line up with TRBD1. The CDR3 totals 15 residues. Germline values: CDR1 ENHRY, CDR2 SYGVKD. Trimming took 0 bases from V and 4 from J; bases not matched to a gene: 4. This chain's CDR3 is CAISESEQGAYEQYF. CDR3 in DNA: TGTGCCATCAGTGAGTCTGAACAGGGGGCTTACGAGCAGTACTTC.

The chain uses TRBV9 and TRBJ2-1; D not resolved. This CDR3 has 13 amino acids. V lost 0 bases and J lost 4, with 5 bases in between. Germline V lookup: CDR1 SGDLS, CDR2 YYNGEE. The CDR3 here is CASSVVEYNEQFF. CDR3 bases: TGTGCCAGCAGCGTAGTAGAGTACAATGAGCAGTTCTTC.

V gene TRBV7-2 combines with J gene TRBJ1-1; 10 bases map to TRBD1. This CDR3 contains 15 residues. Germline CDR1 SGHTA, CDR2 FQGNSA. V was clipped by 5 bases and J by 1 base; unmatched bases: 4. CDR3 protein: CASSPGQGRNTEAFF. The CDR3 DNA reads as TGTGCCAGCAGCCCGGGACAGGGGAGGAACACTGAAGCTTTCTTT.

This chain links TRBV11-3 with TRBJ2-3, with 8 bases matching TRBD2. Germline CDR1 reads SGHNT; CDR2 reads YENEEA. The CDR3 extends over 18 amino acids. Losses at the gene ends were 0 bases for V and 1 base for J; bases not matched to a gene: 9. CDR3 in DNA: TGTGCCAGCAGCTTAGATGCCCCGGGGGGGGGCCGCACAGATACGCAGTATTTT. Translating gives CASSLDAPGGGRTDTQYF.

The gene calls are TRBV25-1 and TRBJ2-5; 7 bases fit TRBD1. Trimming at V came to 7 bases and at J to 5 bases, leaving 19 bases not matched to a gene. CDR1 is MGHDK and CDR2 is SYGVNS in the germline V gene. The CDR3 has 17 residues. The CDR3 DNA follows: TGTGCCAGCACCGGAAGACAGGGACAAAGTGCCTCCGAGACCCAGTACTTC. Its translation is CASTGRQGQSASETQYF.

The rearrangement joins TRBV9 to TRBJ2-1, with D possibly being TRBD1 (6 bases). The ends were cut back, 4 bases at V and 4 bases at J, with 12 bases in the middle. Germline CDR1 reads SGDLS; CDR2 reads YYNGEE. The CDR3 sequence is 14 residues long. CDR3 sequence (DNA): TGTGCCAGCAGCCCAACCGACAGGTACAATGAGCAGTTCTTC. Its translation: CASSPTDRYNEQFF.

The chain is built from TRBV10-3 and TRBJ2-3, with D possibly TRBD1 on 6 matching bases. The CDR3 runs to 14 residues. Trimming pared 6 bases from V and 4 bases from J, leaving 14 bases between. Germline assignment: CDR1 ENHRY and CDR2 SYGVKD. CDR3 sequence reads: CAISLQGEADTQYF. CDR3 DNA sequence: TGTGCCATCAGCTTACAGGGTGAGGCAGATACGCAGTATTTT.

The chain carries TRBV28 and TRBJ2-7; no clear D gene. V was pared by 8 bases and J by 8 bases, with 13 bases between. This CDR3 contains 11 residues. The germline CDR1 and CDR2 sequences are MDHEN and SYDVKM. In DNA form, the CDR3 reads TGTGCCAGCCTCTCGATGAGCCAGCAGTACTTC. It specifies CASLSMSQQYF. Full variable domain (rest looked up from reference TRBV28 and TRBJ2-7): DVKVTQSSRYLVKRTGEKVFLECVQDMDHENMFWYRQDPGLGLRLIYFSYDVKMKEKGDIPEGYSVSREKKERFSLILESASTNQTSMYLCASLSMSQQYFGPGTRLTVT.

A single count supports this clone. This sequence joins TRBV28 and TRBJ1-1, with D possibly matching TRBD1 (5 bases). CDR1 MDHEN and CDR2 SYDVKM come from the germline V gene. The CDR3 runs 13 residues. V shed 6 bases and J shed 2 bases, with 10 bases lying between them. CDR3 amino acids: CASRGEANTEAFF. For the CDR3, the DNA is TGTGCCAGCAGGGGGGAGGCCAACACTGAAGCTTTCTTT. The full variable domain, its missing parts supplied by reference TRBV28 and TRBJ1-1, is DVKVTQSSRYLVKRTGEKVFLECVQDMDHENMFWYRQDPGLGLRLIYFSYDVKMKEKGDIPEGYSVSREKKERFSLILESASTNQTSMYLCASRGEANTEAFFGQGTRLTVV.

The chain couples TRBV7-6 to TRBJ2-7; 11 nucleotides match TRBD1. The trim removed 0 bases at V and 1 base at J, leaving 14 bases unmatched. Germline V gives CDR1 SGHVS, CDR2 FNYEAQ. The CDR3 contains 20 residues. The CDR3 DNA follows: TGTGCCAGCAGCTTAGCGCGTGGGACAGGGGGTTTGTCGTCGTCCTACGAGCAGTACTTC. Translated: CASSLARGTGGLSSSYEQYF.

The genes are TRBV9 and TRBJ2-4; D gene uncertain. Germline loops: CDR1 SGDLS, CDR2 YYNGEE. V was clipped by 2 bases and J by 1 base, with 10 bases between them. The length of the CDR3 is 15 residues. The CDR3 loop reads CASSVGFTAKNIQYF. Here the CDR3 DNA reads TGTGCCAGCAGCGTTGGCTTCACGGCCAAAAACATTCAGTACTTC.

In this sample, this clone turned up a few times. The V call is TRBV5-4, the J call TRBJ2-7, with D maybe TRBD1 (6 bases). Per germline, CDR1 SGHNT and CDR2 YYREEE (reference sequence). Trimming left V 2 bases short and J 0 bases short, with 21 bases between. The CDR3 is 18 amino acids. The CDR3 DNA is TGTGCCAGCAGCTTAGAGATCAAGACAGGCGAAAGCTCCTACGAGCAGTACTTC. This encodes CASSLEIKTGESSYEQYF.

The rearrangement links TRBV29-1 to TRBJ2-2; 7 bases fit TRBD1. The CDR3 covers 16 residues. V dropped 1 base and J dropped 5; count of bases not matched to a gene: 10. Germline V gene lookup returns CDR1 SQVTM and CDR2 ANQGSEA. This chain's CDR3 is CSVEGLEQGFTGELFF. The CDR3 DNA follows: TGCAGCGTTGAAGGGCTGGAACAGGGGTTTACCGGGGAGCTGTTTTTT.

V is TRBV15 and J is TRBJ1-6; D gene uncertain. This CDR3 is 17 amino acids long. Looked up from germline, CDR1 is LNHNV and CDR2 is YYDKDF (reference sequence). Trimming shortened V by 5 bases and J by 2 bases, and 16 bases separated the two germline ends. Here the CDR3 DNA reads TGTGCCACCAGCTCGGGAGCAGGAGGCACCTATAATTCACCCCTCCACTTT. Protein: CATSSGAGGTYNSPLHF.

This CDR3 reads CASSQGMIMGGLAIEQFF. In DNA, the CDR3 is TGCGCCAGCAGCCAAGGAATGATCATGGGAGGGTTGGCAATAGAGCAGTTCTTC. This chain connects TRBV4-1 to TRBJ2-1, with 7 bases lining up with TRBD2. The CDR3 is 18 residues long. The V and J ends lost 1 base and 10 bases, in that order; junction bases with no gene match: 19. Germline loops: CDR1 MGHRA, CDR2 YSYEKL.

The chain carries TRBV5-4 and TRBJ2-1, with 10 bases lining up with TRBD1. The germline V gene encodes CDR1 SGHNT and CDR2 YYREEE (reference sequence). Trimming at V came to 4 bases and at J to 3 bases, leaving 7 bases not matched to a gene. This CDR3 is 16 amino acids long. The CDR3 bases are TGTGCCAGCAGCCCGTCCCGGGACAGGGGCTACAATGAGCAGTTCTTC. This encodes CASSPSRDRGYNEQFF.

This sequence joins TRBV6-5 and TRBJ1-4; 7 bases are shared with TRBD1. The ends lost 4 bases at V and 8 bases at J; junction bases unmatched: 10. Germline CDR1 MNHEY, CDR2 SVGAGI. There are 15 residues in the CDR3. The CDR3 bases are TGTGCCAGCAGTTTCAAACAGGGGCTGGGGGAAAAACTGTTTTTT. Translated, it gives CASSFKQGLGEKLFF.

A single count supports this clone. J is TRBJ1-5 and V is TRBV27, with 9 bases aligning to TRBD1. The V and J ends lost 4 bases and 0 bases, in that order; junction bases with no gene match: 1. The CDR3 extends over 15 amino acids. Germline assignment: CDR1 MNHEY and CDR2 SMNVEV (reference sequence). CDR3 in DNA: TGTGCCAGCAGTTGGACAGGGGATAGCAATCAGCCCCAGCATTTT. It yields the protein CASSWTGDSNQPQHF.

The genes are TRBV7-2 and TRBJ1-2; D might be TRBD1 (6 bases). Germline V CDR1 and CDR2: SGHTA, FQGNSA. V shed 2 bases and J shed 5 bases, with 18 bases lying between them. The CDR3 is 16 amino acids. The CDR3 loop is CASSLMGAEVSYGYTF. The DNA for the CDR3 is TGTGCCAGCAGCTTAATGGGGGCGGAGGTTTCATATGGCTACACCTTC. Supplemented by reference TRBV7-2 and TRBJ1-2, the full variable domain reads GAGVSQSPSNKVTEKGKDVELRCDPISGHTALYWYRQSLGQGLEFLIYFQGNSAPDKSGLPSDRFSAERTGGSVSTLTIQRTQQEDSAVYLCASSLMGAEVSYGYTFGSGTRLTVV.

V is TRBV7-9 and J is TRBJ1-2; 7 positions agree with TRBD1. J gave up 4 bases and V 5 bases, and 1 base lay outside the gene matches. This CDR3 comprises 12 residues. Germline assignment: CDR1 SEHNR and CDR2 FQNEAQ (reference sequence). The CDR3 region is CASSRDSYGYTF. The DNA for the CDR3 is TGTGCCAGCAGCCGGGACAGCTATGGCTACACCTTC. The whole variable domain, filled in from reference TRBV7-9 and TRBJ1-2, reads DTGVSQNPRHKITKRGQNVTFRCDPISEHNRLYWYRQTLGQGPEFLTYFQNEAQLEKSRLLSDRFSAERPKGSFSTLEIQRTEQGDSAMYLCASSRDSYGYTFGSGTRLTVV.

The chain combines TRBV7-3 with TRBJ2-1; D possibly corresponds to TRBD1 (6 bases). Trimming removed 5 bases at V and 3 bases at J, with 11 bases between. The CDR3 length is 14 residues. Germline CDR1 and CDR2: SGHTA and FQGTGA. The CDR3 coding sequence is TGTGCCAGCAGCCTCCAGGGGCTCTACAATGAGCAGTTCTTC. The encoded protein is CASSLQGLYNEQFF.

This chain uses TRBV6-1 with TRBJ1-2, with TRBD1 matching 11 bases. V lost 2 bases to trimming and J lost 4 bases; unmatched junction nucleotides: 3. The CDR3 extends over 15 amino acids. In germline, CDR1 is MNHNS, CDR2 SASEGT. CDR3 amino acids: CASSERTGGSYGYTF. The DNA of the CDR3 is TGTGCCAGCAGTGAAAGGACAGGGGGCAGCTATGGCTACACCTTC.

The chain recombines TRBV19 with TRBJ1-3; 7 nucleotides agree with TRBD1. The CDR3 runs to 16 residues. The germline gives CDR1 LNHDA, CDR2 SQIVND (reference sequence). J gave up 0 bases and V 5 bases, and 7 bases lay outside the gene matches. The CDR3 here is CASSLKRGHSGNTIYF. CDR3 bases: TGTGCCAGTAGTCTGAAAAGGGGGCACTCTGGAAACACCATATATTTT. Based on the CDR3 plus reference TRBV19 and TRBJ1-3, the full variable domain is DGGITQSPKYLFRKEGQNVTLSCEQNLNHDAMYWYRQDPGQGLRLIYYSQIVNDFQKGDIAEGYSVSREKKESFPLTVTSAQKNPTAFYLCASSLKRGHSGNTIYFGEGSWLTVV.

The V gene is TRBV11-3, the J gene TRBJ1-1; D remains unclear. Trimming pared 6 bases from V and 2 bases from J, leaving 7 bases between. The germline V gene has CDR1 SGHNT and CDR2 YENEEA. The CDR3 consists of 12 residues. CDR3 sequence: CASSYSNTEAFF. The CDR3 DNA follows: TGTGCCAGCAGTTACTCTAACACTGAAGCTTTCTTT.

The V call is TRBV5-4, the J call TRBJ1-4; no clear D gene. Per the germline V gene, CDR1 is SGHNT and CDR2 is YYREEE (reference sequence). The germline V and J ends were trimmed by 3 bases and 7 bases, with 10 bases remaining between them. The CDR3 has 13 amino acids. DNA for the CDR3: TGTGCCAGCAGCTGGGCGGGGATTGAAAAACTGTTTTTT. It encodes CASSWAGIEKLFF.

The chain employs TRBV5-1 and TRBJ2-5; unclear D gene. V was pared by 0 bases and J by 1 base, with 4 bases between. Per the germline V gene, CDR1 is SGHRS and CDR2 is YFSETQ. CDR3 length: 13 residues. The DNA for the CDR3 is TGCGCCAGCAGCTTGGCCCTCCAAGAGACCCAGTACTTC. This sequence encodes CASSLALQETQYF.

The rearrangement links TRBV11-3 to TRBJ1-2; a weak D match, TRBD1 (6 bases). CDR3 size: 14 residues. Germline values: CDR1 SGHNT, CDR2 YENEEA. V was clipped by 5 bases and J by 4 bases, with 14 bases between them. The CDR3 is CASSPRTDSYGYTF. The CDR3 DNA reads as TGTGCCAGCAGCCCGAGGACAGATAGCTATGGCTACACCTTC.